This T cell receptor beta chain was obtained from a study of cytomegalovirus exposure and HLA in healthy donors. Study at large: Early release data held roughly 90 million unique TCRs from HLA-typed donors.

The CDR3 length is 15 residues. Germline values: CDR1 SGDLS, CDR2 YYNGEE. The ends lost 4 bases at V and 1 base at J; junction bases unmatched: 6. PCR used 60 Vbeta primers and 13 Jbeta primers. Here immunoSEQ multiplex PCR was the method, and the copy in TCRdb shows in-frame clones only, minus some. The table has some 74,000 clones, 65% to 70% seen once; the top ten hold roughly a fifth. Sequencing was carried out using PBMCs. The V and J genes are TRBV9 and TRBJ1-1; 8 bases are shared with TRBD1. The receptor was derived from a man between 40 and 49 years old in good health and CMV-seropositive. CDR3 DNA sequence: TGTGCCAGCAGCCCCGGACAGGGTTCGAACACTGAAGCTTTCTTT. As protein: CASSPGQGSNTEAFF.